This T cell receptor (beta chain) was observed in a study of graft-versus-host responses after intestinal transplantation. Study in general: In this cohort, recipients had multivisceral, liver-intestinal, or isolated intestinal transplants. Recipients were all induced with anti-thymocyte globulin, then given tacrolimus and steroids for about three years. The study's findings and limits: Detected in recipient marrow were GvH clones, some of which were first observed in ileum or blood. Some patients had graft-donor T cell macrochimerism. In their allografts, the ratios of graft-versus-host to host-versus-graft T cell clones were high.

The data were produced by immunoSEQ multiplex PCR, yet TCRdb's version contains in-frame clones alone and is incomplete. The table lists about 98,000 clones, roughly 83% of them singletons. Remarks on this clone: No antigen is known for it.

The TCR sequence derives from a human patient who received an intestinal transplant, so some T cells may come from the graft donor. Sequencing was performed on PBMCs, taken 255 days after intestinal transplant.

Written as DNA, the CDR3 is TGTGCCAGCAGTGAAACACAGGGAGTGGGTGGAAACACCATATATTTT. Translating it yields CASSETQGVGGNTIYF. This sequence joins TRBV6-1 and TRBJ1-3; D possibly corresponds to TRBD1 (6 bases). Looked up from germline, CDR1 is MNHNS and CDR2 is SASEGT. The CDR3 extends over 16 amino acids. V lost 2 bases and J lost 3, with 14 bases in between.